This T cell receptor (beta chain) was observed in a study of T cells after yellow fever vaccination. This clonotype has more than one count but fewer than ten. One entry per CDR3 protein, called by TCRdb with MiXCR from the 5' RACE reads. The data contain about 75,000 distinct CDR3 sequences, around 7% of them seen just once; the ten biggest clones take up around 29%. The CDR3 extends over 16 amino acids. The germline V gene has CDR1 MGHRA and CDR2 YSYEKL. The V and J ends lost 0 bases and 2 bases respectively, with 14 bases between them. The receptor was isolated from a man aged 18 to 30 who received the YFV17D yellow fever vaccine. This chain uses TRBV4-1 with TRBJ2-7; D is uncertain. This specimen consisted of CD8+ T cells sorted from PBMCs, obtained approximately 11 days after the first yellow fever vaccination. CDR3 protein: CASSQEYPGEPYEQYV. The CDR3 nucleotides are TGCGCCAGCAGCCAAGAGTATCCTGGGGAACCCTACGAGCAGTACGTC.